The source of this T cell receptor beta chain is a study of blood T cell repertoires in COVID-19. Across the whole study: Material from acute and convalescent COVID-19 was sourced from the United States, Italy and Spain. T cells, B-cell-depleted T cells, or PBMCs provided the cDNA or gDNA that served as material.

The germline V gene has CDR1 LGHNA and CDR2 YNFKEQ. V lost 0 bases and J 5 bases, leaving 10 bases between the germline ends. The CDR3 is made up of 14 amino acids. Original analysis: Using reference gene primer amplification, nucleated cell counts were estimated. Profiled with immunoSEQ multiplex PCR; TCRdb holds only in-frame clones, not every one. That table supplies the V and J calls and clone size; D and trimming were determined from the DNA. This table holds about 240,000 clones, 75% to 90% found once. V is TRBV4-2 and J is TRBJ1-1; D unclear. This TCR was sampled from a man aged 55 to 69 who had recovered from COVID-19. The sample taken for sequencing was peripheral blood. The CDR3 sequence is CASSQDARRTEAFF. For the CDR3, the DNA is TGTGCCAGCAGCCAAGATGCCAGGAGGACTGAAGCTTTCTTT.